This TCR beta chain was identified during a study of technical replicates of blood from a handful of donors. Germline V gene sequence: CDR1 SGHRS, CDR2 YFSETQ. Trimming took off 1 base at V and 4 bases at J, with 11 bases between the two ends. The CDR3 runs 14 residues. Generated by immunoSEQ multiplex PCR, the TCRdb table keeps only in-frame clones and is missing some. Counted here are some 74,000 clones, 95% to 98% occurring once; the ten biggest clones make up around 0.29%. The sequence was obtained from a human donor in good health. This chain uses TRBV5-1 with TRBJ1-2, with TRBD1 as a possible D gene (6 bases). The sequencing input was T cells isolated from PBMCs. This CDR3 is CASSLPDSSYGYTF. For the CDR3, the DNA is TGCGCCAGCAGCTTGCCGGACAGTTCCTATGGCTACACCTTC.